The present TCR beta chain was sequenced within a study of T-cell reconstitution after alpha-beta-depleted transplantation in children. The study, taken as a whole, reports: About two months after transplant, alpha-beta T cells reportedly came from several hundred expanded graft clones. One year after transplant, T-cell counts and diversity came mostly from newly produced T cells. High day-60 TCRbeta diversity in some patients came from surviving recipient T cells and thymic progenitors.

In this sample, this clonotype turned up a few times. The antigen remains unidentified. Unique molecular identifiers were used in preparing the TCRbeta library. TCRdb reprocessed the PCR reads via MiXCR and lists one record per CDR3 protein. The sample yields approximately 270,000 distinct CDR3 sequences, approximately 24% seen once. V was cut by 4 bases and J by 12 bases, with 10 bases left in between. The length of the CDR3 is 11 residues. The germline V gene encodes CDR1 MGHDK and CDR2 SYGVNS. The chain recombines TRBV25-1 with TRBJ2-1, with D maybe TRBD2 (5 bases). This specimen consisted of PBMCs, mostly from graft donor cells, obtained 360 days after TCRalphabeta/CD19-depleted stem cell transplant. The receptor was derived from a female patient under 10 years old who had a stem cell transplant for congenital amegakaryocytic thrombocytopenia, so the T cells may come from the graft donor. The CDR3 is CASSVWERQFF. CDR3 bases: TGTGCCAGCAGTGTATGGGAGAGGCAGTTCTTC.